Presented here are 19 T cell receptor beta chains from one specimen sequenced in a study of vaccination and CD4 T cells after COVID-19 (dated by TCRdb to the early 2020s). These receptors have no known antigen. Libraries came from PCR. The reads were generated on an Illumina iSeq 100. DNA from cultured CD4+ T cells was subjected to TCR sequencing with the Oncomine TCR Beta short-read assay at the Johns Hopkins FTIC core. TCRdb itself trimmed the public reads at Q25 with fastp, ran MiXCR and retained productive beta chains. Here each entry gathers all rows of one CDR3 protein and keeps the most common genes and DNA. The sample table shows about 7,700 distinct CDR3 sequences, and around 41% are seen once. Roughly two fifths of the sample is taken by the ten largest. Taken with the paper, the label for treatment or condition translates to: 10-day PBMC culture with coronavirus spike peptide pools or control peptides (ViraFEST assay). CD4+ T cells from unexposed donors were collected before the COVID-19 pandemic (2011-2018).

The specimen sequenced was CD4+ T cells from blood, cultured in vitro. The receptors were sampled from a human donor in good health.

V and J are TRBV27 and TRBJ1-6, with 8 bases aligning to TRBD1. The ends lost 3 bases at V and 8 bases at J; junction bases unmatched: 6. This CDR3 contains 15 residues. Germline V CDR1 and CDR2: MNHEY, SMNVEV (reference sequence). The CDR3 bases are TGTGCCAGCAGTTTTAGTGGACAGGGCTATTCACCCCTCCACTTT. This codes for CASSFSGQGYSPLHF.

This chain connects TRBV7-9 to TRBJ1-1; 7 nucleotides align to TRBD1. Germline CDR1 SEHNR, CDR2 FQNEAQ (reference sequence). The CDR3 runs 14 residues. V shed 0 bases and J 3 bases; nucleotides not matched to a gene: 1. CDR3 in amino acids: CASSLATGHTEAFF. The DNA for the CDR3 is TGTGCCAGCAGCTTAGCGACAGGGCACACTGAAGCTTTCTTT.

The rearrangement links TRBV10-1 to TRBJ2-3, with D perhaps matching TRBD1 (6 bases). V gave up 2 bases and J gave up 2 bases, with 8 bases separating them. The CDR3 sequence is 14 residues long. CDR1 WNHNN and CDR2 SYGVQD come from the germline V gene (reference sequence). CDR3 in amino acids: CASSEGQSTDTQYF. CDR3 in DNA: TGCGCCAGCAGTGAGGGACAGTCCACAGATACGCAGTATTTT.

CDR3 residues: CASSQFGGRGQGQTGELFF. The CDR3 nucleotides read TGCGCCAGCAGTCAGTTCGGGGGCCGCGGCCAGGGTCAAACCGGGGAGCTGTTTTTT. V gene TRBV23-1 combines with J gene TRBJ2-2; D is perhaps TRBD1 or TRBD2 (6 bases each). TRBV23-1 is noted as an ORF with a role that remains uncertain. This CDR3 has 19 residues. The germline V and J ends were trimmed by 3 bases and 5 bases, with 25 bases remaining between them.

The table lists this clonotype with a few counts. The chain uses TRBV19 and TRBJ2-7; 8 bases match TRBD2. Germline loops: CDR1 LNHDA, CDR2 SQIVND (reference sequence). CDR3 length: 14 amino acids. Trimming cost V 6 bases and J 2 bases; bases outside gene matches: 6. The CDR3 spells CASSRGGAAYEQYF. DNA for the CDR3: TGTGCCAGTAGCCGGGGGGGGGCCGCCTACGAGCAGTACTTC.

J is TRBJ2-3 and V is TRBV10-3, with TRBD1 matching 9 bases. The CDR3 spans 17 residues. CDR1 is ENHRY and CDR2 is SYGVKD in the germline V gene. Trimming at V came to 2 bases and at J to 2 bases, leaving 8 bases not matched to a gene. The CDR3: CAISETGGQGITDTQYF. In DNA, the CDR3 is TGTGCCATCAGTGAGACGGGTGGACAGGGGATCACAGATACGCAGTATTTT.

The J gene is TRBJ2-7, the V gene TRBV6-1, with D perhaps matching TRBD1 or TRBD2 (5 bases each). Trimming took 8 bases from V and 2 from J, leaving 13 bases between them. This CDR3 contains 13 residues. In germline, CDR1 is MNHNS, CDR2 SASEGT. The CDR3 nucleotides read TGTGCCAGCGGGGGATTAGTTGCCTACGAGCAGTACTTC. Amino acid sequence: CASGGLVAYEQYF.

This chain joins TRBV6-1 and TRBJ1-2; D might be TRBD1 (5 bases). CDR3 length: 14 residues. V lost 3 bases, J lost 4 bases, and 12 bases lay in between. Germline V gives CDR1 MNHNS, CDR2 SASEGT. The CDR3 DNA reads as TGTGCCAGCAGTGAGGAGCCGACAGTCTATGGCTACACCTTC. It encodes CASSEEPTVYGYTF.

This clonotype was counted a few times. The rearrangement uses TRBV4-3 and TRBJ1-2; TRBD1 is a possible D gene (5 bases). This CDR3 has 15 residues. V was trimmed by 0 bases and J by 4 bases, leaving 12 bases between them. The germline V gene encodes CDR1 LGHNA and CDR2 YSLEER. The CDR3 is CASSQDQPGLYGYTF. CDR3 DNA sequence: TGCGCCAGCAGCCAAGATCAACCAGGGCTCTATGGCTACACCTTC.

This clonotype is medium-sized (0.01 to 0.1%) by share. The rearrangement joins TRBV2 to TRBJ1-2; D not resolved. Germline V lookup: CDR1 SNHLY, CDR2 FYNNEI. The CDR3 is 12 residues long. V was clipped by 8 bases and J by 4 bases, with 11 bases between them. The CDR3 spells CASGREVYGYTF. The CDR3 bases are TGTGCCAGCGGACGGGAGGTCTATGGCTACACCTTC. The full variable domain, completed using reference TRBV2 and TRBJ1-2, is EPEVTQTPSHQVTQMGQEVILRCVPISNHLYFYWYRQILGQKVEFLVSFYNNEISEKSEIFDDQFSVERPDGSNFTLKIRSTKLEDSAMYFCASGREVYGYTFGSGTRLTVV.

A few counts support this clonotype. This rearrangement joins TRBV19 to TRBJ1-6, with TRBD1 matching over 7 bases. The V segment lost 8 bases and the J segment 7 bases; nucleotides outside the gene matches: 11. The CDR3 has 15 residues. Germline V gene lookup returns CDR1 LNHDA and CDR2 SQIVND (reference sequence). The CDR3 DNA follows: TGTGCCAGTCGGCTGGAAGGACAGGTGAATTCACCCCTCCACTTT. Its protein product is CASRLEGQVNSPLHF.

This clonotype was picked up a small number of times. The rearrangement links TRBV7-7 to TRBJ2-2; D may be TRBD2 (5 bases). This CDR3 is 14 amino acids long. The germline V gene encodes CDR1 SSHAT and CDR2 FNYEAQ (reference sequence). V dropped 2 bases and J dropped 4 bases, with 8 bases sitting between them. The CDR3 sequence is CASSLTAGTGELFF. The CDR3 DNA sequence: TGTGCCAGCAGCTTAACTGCGGGCACCGGGGAGCTGTTTTTT.

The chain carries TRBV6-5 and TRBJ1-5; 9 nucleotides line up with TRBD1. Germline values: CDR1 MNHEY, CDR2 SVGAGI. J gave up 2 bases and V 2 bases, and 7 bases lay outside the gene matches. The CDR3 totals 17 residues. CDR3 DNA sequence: TGTGCCAGCAGTTACCAGACAGGGGGGTTGGGCAATCAGCCCCAGCATTTT. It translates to CASSYQTGGLGNQPQHF.

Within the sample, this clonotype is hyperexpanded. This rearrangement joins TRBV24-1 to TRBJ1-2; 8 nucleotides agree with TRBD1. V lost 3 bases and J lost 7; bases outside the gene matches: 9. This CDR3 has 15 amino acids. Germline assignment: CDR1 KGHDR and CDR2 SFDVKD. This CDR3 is CATSDAGQGIGGYTF. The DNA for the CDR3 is TGTGCCACCAGTGATGCAGGACAGGGTATAGGTGGCTACACCTTC.

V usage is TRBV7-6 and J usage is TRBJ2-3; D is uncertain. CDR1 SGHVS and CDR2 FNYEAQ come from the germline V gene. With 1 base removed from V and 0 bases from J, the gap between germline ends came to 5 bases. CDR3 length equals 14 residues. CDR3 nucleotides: TGTGCCAGCAGCTTAGATTCCAGCACAGATACGCAGTATTTT. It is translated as CASSLDSSTDTQYF. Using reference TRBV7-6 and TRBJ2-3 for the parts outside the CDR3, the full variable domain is GAGVSQSPRYKVTKRGQDVALRCDPISGHVSLYWYRQALGQGPEFLTYFNYEAQQDKSGLPNDRFSAERPEGSISTLTIQRTEQRDSAMYRCASSLDSSTDTQYFGPGTRLTVL.

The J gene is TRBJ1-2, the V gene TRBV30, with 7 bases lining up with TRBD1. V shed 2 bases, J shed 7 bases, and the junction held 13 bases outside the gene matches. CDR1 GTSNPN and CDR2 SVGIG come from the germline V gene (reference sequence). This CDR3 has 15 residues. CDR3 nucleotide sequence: TGTGCCTGGAGTCCACCGAACAGGGGTGCAAGTGGCTACACCTTC. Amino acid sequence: CAWSPPNRGASGYTF.

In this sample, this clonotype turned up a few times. The CDR3 loop is CASSLATSGSTDTQYF. CDR3 nucleotides: TGTGCCAGCAGCTTAGCGACTAGCGGCAGCACAGATACGCAGTATTTT. V usage is TRBV7-6 and J usage is TRBJ2-3, with TRBD2 identical over 9 bases. Germline loops: CDR1 SGHVS, CDR2 FNYEAQ. CDR3 length equals 16 residues. V was clipped by 0 bases and J by 0 bases; unmatched bases: 1.

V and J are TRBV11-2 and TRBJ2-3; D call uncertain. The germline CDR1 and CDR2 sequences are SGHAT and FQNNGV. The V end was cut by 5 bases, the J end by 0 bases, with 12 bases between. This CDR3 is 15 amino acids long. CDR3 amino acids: CASSRRVLSTDTQYF. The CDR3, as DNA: TGTGCCAGCAGCCGCCGAGTATTGAGCACAGATACGCAGTATTTT.

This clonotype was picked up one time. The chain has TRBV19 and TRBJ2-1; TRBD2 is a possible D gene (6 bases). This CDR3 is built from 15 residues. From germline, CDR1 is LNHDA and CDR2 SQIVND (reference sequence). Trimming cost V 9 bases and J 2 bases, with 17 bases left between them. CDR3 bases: TGTGCCAGCCACGGGGACTTTCTCCCCTACAATGAGCAGTTCTTC. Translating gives CASHGDFLPYNEQFF. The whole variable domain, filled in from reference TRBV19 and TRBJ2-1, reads DGGITQSPKYLFRKEGQNVTLSCEQNLNHDAMYWYRQDPGQGLRLIYYSQIVNDFQKGDIAEGYSVSREKKESFPLTVTSAQKNPTAFYLCASHGDFLPYNEQFFGPGTRLTVL.